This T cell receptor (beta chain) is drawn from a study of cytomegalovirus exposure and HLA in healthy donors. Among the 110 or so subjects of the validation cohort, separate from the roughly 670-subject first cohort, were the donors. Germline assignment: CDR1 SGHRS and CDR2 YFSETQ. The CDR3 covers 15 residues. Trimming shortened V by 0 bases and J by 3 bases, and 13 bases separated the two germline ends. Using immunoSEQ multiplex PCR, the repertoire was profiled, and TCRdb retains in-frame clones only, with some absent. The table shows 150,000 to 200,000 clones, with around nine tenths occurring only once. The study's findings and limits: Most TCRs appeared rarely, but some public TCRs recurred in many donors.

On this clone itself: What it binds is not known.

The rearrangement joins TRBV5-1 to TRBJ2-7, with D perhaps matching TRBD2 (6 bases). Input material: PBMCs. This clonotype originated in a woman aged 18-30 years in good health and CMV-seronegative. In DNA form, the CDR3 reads TGCGCCAGCAGCTTGGAGTGGGGGACTCACTACGAGCAGTACTTC. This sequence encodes CASSLEWGTHYEQYF.